The subject of this entry is one T cell receptor (beta chain). Its specificity is not known. Trimming cost V 5 bases and J 6 bases; bases outside gene matches: 5. From germline, CDR1 is LNHDA and CDR2 SQIVND (reference sequence). CDR3 length: 15 residues. The data are from a study of PD-L1 blockade in urothelial cancer. Findings and limits, study-wide: Sub-median blood TCR clonality before treatment predicted longer survival.

Here immunoSEQ multiplex PCR was the method, and the copy in TCRdb shows in-frame clones only, minus some. The repertoire holds around 62,000 clones, with about nine tenths as singletons. Described time point: peripheral blood 6 weeks after treatment start. This specimen consisted of PBMCs, obtained around atezolizumab (anti-PD-L1) treatment. The TCR originated in a man aged 60-69 years with urothelial cancer. V usage is TRBV19 and J usage is TRBJ1-6; TRBD1 aligns across 9 bases. CDR3 sequence reads: CASSPQGAINSPLHF. The CDR3 DNA follows: TGTGCCAGTAGTCCACAGGGGGCGATTAATTCACCCCTCCACTTT.